This T cell receptor (beta chain) was sequenced during a study of beta chain features in type 1 diabetes. Broader study findings: Cells with high TCR expression could be over-represented when cDNA is sequenced.

Averaging approximately 110 mL, one heparinised blood draw came from each individual donor. Per the germline V gene, CDR1 is SGHTA and CDR2 is FQGNSA. This CDR3 is built from 13 residues. Trimming pared 0 bases from V and 2 bases from J, leaving 3 bases between. Since all of the isolated RNA was reverse transcribed, expressed TCRB transcripts were what got sequenced. Several million reads was the average for naive, central memory and regulatory T cell samples. The repertoire was sequenced with immunoSEQ multiplex PCR; TCRdb's copy has only in-frame clones and lacks some. The top ten clones hold 1% of a sample with fewer than 350,000 clones, approximately 8% of them seen once. A word on this clone: The antigen is undetermined. The same CDR3 is also encoded by other DNA sequences in this sample.

Sequencing used central memory CD4+ T cells from blood. The chain employs TRBV7-2 and TRBJ2-3; D unclear. The TCR sequence derives from a woman aged 18 to 35 in good health. This CDR3 reads CASSLANTDTQYF. CDR3 nucleotides: TGTGCCAGCAGCTTAGCAAACACAGATACGCAGTATTTT.